This T cell receptor beta chain originates from a study of blood T cell repertoires in COVID-19. In the original analysis: Quantification of nucleated cells was approximated via reference gene primer amplification. Assay used: immunoSEQ multiplex PCR; TCRdb lists only in-frame clones, some missing. From that table come the V and J calls and clone size; the DNA was used to work out D and trimming. Of approximately 350,000 clones detected, around 87% appear once; the ten largest clones hold around 6%. Enrolled during active infection, Seattle patients were then followed longitudinally. This TCR was sampled from a woman aged 50 to 60 with COVID-19, enrolled during active disease. The material sequenced was peripheral blood.

CDR3 in amino acids: CASSYAPTGNQPQHF. In DNA, the CDR3 is TGTGCCAGCAGTTACGCCCCAACAGGAAATCAGCCCCAGCATTTT. The chain uses TRBV6-5 and TRBJ1-5; weak D call: TRBD1 (5 bases). Germline lookup yields CDR1 MNHEY and CDR2 SVGAGI. V lost 2 bases and J 4 bases, leaving 12 bases between the germline ends. The CDR3 consists of 15 residues.